This T cell receptor beta chain derives from a study of control samples from healthy donors and cancer patients. V gave up 4 bases and J gave up 3 bases, with 12 bases separating them. The V gene's germline CDR1 is SQVTM and CDR2 ANQGSEA. CDR3 size: 13 residues. The protocol was immunoSEQ multiplex PCR, while the TCRdb copy is restricted to in-frame clones and leaves out a portion. The sample lists roughly 120,000 clones; around 89% were seen once. This sequence originates from a woman in her fifties or sixties in good health. The chain uses TRBV29-1 and TRBJ1-1, with D perhaps TRBD1 (5 bases). Sequencing used blood. CDR3 region: CSVVRGWDTEAFF. CDR3 bases: TGCAGCGTTGTTCGGGGCTGGGACACTGAAGCTTTCTTT.